The subject of this entry is one T cell receptor (beta chain). The antigen remains undetermined. The entry originates in a study of cytomegalovirus exposure and HLA in healthy donors. 13 Jbeta primers and 60 Vbeta primers were used for the PCR. This table comes from immunoSEQ multiplex PCR, and its TCRdb copy is limited to in-frame clones, with some not included. The data hold some 140,000 clones, with 75% to 90% observed a single time. The germline V gene has CDR1 MNHNS and CDR2 SASEGT. CDR3 length equals 15 residues. Trimming took 0 bases from V and 2 from J; bases not matched to a gene: 0. Study-wide results and caveats: Analyses of presence/absence relied on an assumption of roughly uniform sequencing depth across donors. On later analysis, the bulk of CMV-associated TCR beta chains appeared to be HLA-restricted.

Sequenced: PBMCs. This receptor was taken from a woman aged 25 to 45 in good health and CMV-seropositive. V usage is TRBV6-1 and J usage is TRBJ2-7; the match to TRBD2 covers 11 bases. The CDR3 coding sequence is TGTGCCAGCAGTGAAGCTAGCGGGGGGGCCTACGAGCAGTACTTC. Residues: CASSEASGGAYEQYF.